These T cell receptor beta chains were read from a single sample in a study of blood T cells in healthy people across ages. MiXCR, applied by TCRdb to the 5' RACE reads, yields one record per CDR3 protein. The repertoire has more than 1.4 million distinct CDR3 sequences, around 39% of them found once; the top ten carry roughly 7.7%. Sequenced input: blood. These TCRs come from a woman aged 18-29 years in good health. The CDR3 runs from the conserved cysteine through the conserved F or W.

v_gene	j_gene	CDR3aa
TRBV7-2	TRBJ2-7	CASSPGMTSGRASEQYF
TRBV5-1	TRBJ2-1	CASSLVAGAGNEQFF
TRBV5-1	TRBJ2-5	CASGLSGETQYF
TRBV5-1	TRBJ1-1	CASSLAVGGTEAFF
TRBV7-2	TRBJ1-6	CASSPDGILTYNSPLHF
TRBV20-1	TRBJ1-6	CSASPRNSPLHF
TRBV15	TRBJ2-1	CATSRLNWPFLDEQFF
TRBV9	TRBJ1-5	CASSVADGDNQPQHF
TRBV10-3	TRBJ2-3	CAFRVGSTDTQYF
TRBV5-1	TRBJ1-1	CASSPESLRGTEAFF
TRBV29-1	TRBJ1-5	CSVKQGGNQPQHF
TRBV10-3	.	CAISDFSGSAEQYF
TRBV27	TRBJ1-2	CASSSLGTPNYGYTF
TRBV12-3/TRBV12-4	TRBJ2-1	CASSFRTGSDNEQFF
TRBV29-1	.	CSVHYQKGQGVGNEQYF
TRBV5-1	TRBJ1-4	CASSDQGMANEKLFF
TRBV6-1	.	CASSEKLWEGPYNEQYF
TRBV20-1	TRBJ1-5	CSATNQGGRQPQHF
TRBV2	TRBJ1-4	CASSAEVNEKLFF
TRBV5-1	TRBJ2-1	CASSLGQSHTNLPEQFF
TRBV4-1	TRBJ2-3	CASSQVYEATDTQYF
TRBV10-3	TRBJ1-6	CAIEGSGSTRYNSPLHF
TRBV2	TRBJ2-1	CASRKTSGGYNEQFF
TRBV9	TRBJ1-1	CASSARELLVSGTEAFF